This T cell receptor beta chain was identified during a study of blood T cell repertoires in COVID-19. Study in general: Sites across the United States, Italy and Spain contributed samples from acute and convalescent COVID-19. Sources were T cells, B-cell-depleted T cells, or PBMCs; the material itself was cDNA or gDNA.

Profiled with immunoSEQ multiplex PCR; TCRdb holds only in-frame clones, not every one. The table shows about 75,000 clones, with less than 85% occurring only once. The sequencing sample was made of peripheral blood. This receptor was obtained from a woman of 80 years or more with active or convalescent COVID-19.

The CDR3: CASSLGLDEQFF. DNA of the CDR3: TGCGCCAGCAGCTTGGGACTAGATGAGCAGTTCTTC. This chain joins TRBV5-1 and TRBJ2-1; D is possibly TRBD2 (6 bases). Looked up from germline, CDR1 is SGHRS and CDR2 is YFSETQ. V lost 0 bases and J lost 8, with 6 bases in between. This CDR3 is 12 amino acids long.